The rows below give T cell receptor beta chains drawn from one sample of a study of beta chain features in type 1 diabetes. Sequencing used immunoSEQ multiplex PCR; TCRdb keeps in-frame clones, though not all of them. The repertoire holds under 850,000 clones, with around an eighth as singletons. Specimen: naive CD4+ T cells from blood. The receptors shown here come from a man aged 18-30 years with type 1 diabetes. Each CDR3 is given with its conserved first and last residue. A D gene is named only where the DNA matches it firmly. The size field is filled for only some rows; it gives once, few, many or a size class.

cdr3_length,j_call,v_call,d_call,clone_size,cdr3_aa,cdr3_nt
16,TRBJ2-7,TRBV5-1,-,-,CASNPAPPTGSYEQYF,TGCGCCAGCAACCCAGCCCCCCCCACCGGCTCCTACGAGCAGTACTTC
13,TRBJ2-5,TRBV27,-,few,CASGGDWVETQYF,TGTGCCAGCGGTGGTGATTGGGTTGAGACCCAGTACTTC
10,TRBJ2-7,TRBV2,-,few,CASISYEQYF,TGTGCCAGCATCTCCTACGAGCAGTACTTC
15,TRBJ2-5,TRBV7-9,-,few,CASSDVRIPQETQYF,TGTGCCAGCAGCGACGTCAGGATTCCCCAAGAGACCCAGTACTTC
11,TRBJ1-2,TRBV5-6,-,-,CASSFDFGYTF,TGTGCCAGCAGCTTTGACTTTGGCTACACCTTC
14,TRBJ2-5,TRBV30,-,-,CAWSDRLRGQTQYF,TGTGCCTGGAGCGACCGACTGCGCGGGCAGACCCAGTACTTC
16,TRBJ2-5,TRBV4-1,-,-,CASSQVGFWGRETQYF,TGCGCCAGCAGCCAAGTAGGGTTCTGGGGCCGAGAGACCCAGTACTTC
13,TRBJ2-3,TRBV2,TRBD2,few,CASLAGVYDTQYF,TGTGCCAGCCTAGCGGGGGTCTATGATACGCAGTATTTT
15,TRBJ2-1,TRBV6-5,TRBD2,-,CASRLSASGDNEQFF,TGTGCCAGCAGACTCAGCGCTAGCGGGGACAATGAGCAGTTCTTC
13,TRBJ2-7,TRBV5-1,-,few,CASSLTGTYEQYF,TGCGCCAGCAGCTTGACAGGGACCTACGAGCAGTACTTC
13,TRBJ2-5,TRBV7-2,TRBD1,-,CASSLGTGGFQYF,TGTGCCAGCAGCTTAGGGACAGGGGGGTTCCAGTACTTC
14,TRBJ1-4,TRBV2,TRBD1,-,CASSTDRDGEKLFF,TGTGCCAGCAGCACCGACAGGGACGGGGAAAAACTGTTTTTT
15,TRBJ1-1,TRBV7-8,-,-,CASSLGFPAGTEAFF,TGTGCCAGCAGCTTAGGTTTCCCCGCCGGCACTGAAGCTTTCTTT
13,TRBJ2-3,TRBV4-1,-,few,CASRRSSTDTQYF,TGCGCCAGCCGTAGATCTAGCACAGATACGCAGTATTTT
14,TRBJ1-3,TRBV6-5,-,few,CASSRFPSGNTIYF,TGTGCCAGCAGCCGATTCCCAAGCGGAAACACCATATATTTT
17,TRBJ2-1,TRBV11-2,-,-,CASSRRSKTETYNEQFF,TGTGCCAGCAGCCGGAGATCCAAGACCGAGACCTACAATGAGCAGTTCTTC
17,TRBJ2-5,TRBV21-1,-,few,CASSLLTRGPPQETQYF,TGTGCCAGCAGCCTACTAACGAGGGGACCACCCCAAGAGACCCAGTACTTC
12,TRBJ1-2,TRBV30,-,few,CAWNGANYGYTF,TGTGCCTGGAATGGAGCTAACTATGGCTACACCTTC
13,TRBJ2-7,TRBV18,-,few,CASSQNHMDEQYF,TGTGCCAGCTCCCAGAACCACATGGACGAGCAGTACTTC
14,TRBJ1-1,TRBV4-1,-,-,CASSQETENTEAFF,TGCGCCAGCAGCCAAGAAACCGAGAACACTGAAGCTTTCTTT
14,TRBJ2-3,TRBV29-1,TRBD1,-,CSSRPGQGFNTQYF,TGCAGCTCGAGACCGGGACAGGGGTTCAATACGCAGTATTTT
13,TRBJ2-3,TRBV27,-,few,CASGSADTDTQYF,TGTGCCAGCGGGTCGGCAGACACAGATACGCAGTATTTT
16,TRBJ2-3,TRBV5-1,TRBD2,-,CASSLGIAGGPDTQYF,TGCGCCAGCAGCTTGGGAATAGCGGGGGGGCCAGATACGCAGTATTTT
14,TRBJ2-7,TRBV6-6,TRBD1,-,CASSQTGGVYEQYF,TGTGCCAGCAGTCAGACAGGGGGCGTCTACGAGCAGTACTTC
15,TRBJ1-1,TRBV2,TRBD1,-,CASSTRGLENTEAFF,TGTGCCAGCAGTACCAGGGGGCTAGAGAACACTGAAGCTTTCTTT
14,TRBJ2-7,TRBV13,-,-,CASSPDRSSYEQYF,TGTGCCAGCAGCCCCGACAGGTCATCCTACGAGCAGTACTTC
15,TRBJ2-1,TRBV5-1,-,few,CASSGGLPPYNEQFF,TGCGCCAGCAGCGGGGGACTCCCTCCCTACAATGAGCAGTTCTTC
15,TRBJ1-2,TRBV13,-,-,CASSLGHQGLYGYTF,TGTGCCAGCAGCTTAGGCCATCAGGGACTCTATGGCTACACCTTC
14,TRBJ1-5,TRBV27,TRBD1,-,CASGAQGRGQPQHF,TGTGCCTCGGGGGCACAGGGGAGGGGGCAGCCCCAGCATTTT
13,TRBJ2-5,TRBV30,-,-,CAWSSEDGETQYF,TGTGCCTGGAGTTCGGAGGACGGGGAGACCCAGTACTTC
11,TRBJ1-3,TRBV30,-,few,CAWSLGNTIYF,TGTGCCTGGAGCCTAGGAAACACCATATATTTT
15,TRBJ2-2,TRBV10-3,TRBD1,few,CAIWDRGLNTGELFF,TGTGCCATCTGGGACAGGGGGCTGAACACCGGGGAGCTGTTTTTT
15,TRBJ1-2,TRBV19,TRBD1,-,CASRGYRQGRGRYTF,TGTGCCAGTAGGGGTTACCGACAGGGTCGGGGCCGCTACACCTTC
12,TRBJ2-5,TRBV11-2,-,-,CASSLEIGTQYF,TGTGCCAGCAGCTTAGAAATTGGGACCCAGTACTTC
16,TRBJ2-6,TRBV28,-,-,CASSLEGDSGANVLTF,TGTGCCAGCAGTTTAGAGGGCGACTCTGGGGCCAACGTCCTGACTTTC
15,TRBJ2-3,TRBV28,TRBD2,few,CASLSGTSDRDTQYF,TGTGCCAGCCTCTCCGGGACTAGCGACCGAGATACGCAGTATTTT
15,TRBJ2-2,TRBV6-5,TRBD2,few,CASSAGLAGTGELFF,TGTGCCAGCAGTGCGGGACTAGCGGGCACCGGGGAGCTGTTTTTT
14,TRBJ2-2,TRBV19,TRBD2,few,CATRREGNTGELFF,TGTGCCACGAGAAGGGAGGGCAACACCGGGGAGCTGTTTTTT
15,TRBJ1-6,TRBV19,TRBD1,-,CASSIGAGGYSPLHF,TGTGCCAGTAGTATTGGGGCAGGGGGTTATTCACCCCTCCACTTT
15,TRBJ1-2,TRBV5-1,-,few,CASSLDGTNGYGYTF,TGCGCCAGCAGCTTGGACGGGACTAATGGCTATGGCTACACCTTC
18,TRBJ2-5,TRBV27,TRBD2,-,CASSPLLAGVRYQETQYF,TGTGCCAGCAGTCCCCTACTAGCGGGGGTTCGGTACCAAGAGACCCAGTACTTC
14,TRBJ1-6,TRBV30,-,-,CAWSGLGNNSPLHF,TGTGCCTGGAGTGGTCTGGGTAATAATTCACCCCTCCACTTT
12,TRBJ2-5,TRBV2,-,few,CASSSEGETQYF,TGTGCCAGCTCCTCCGAGGGCGAGACCCAGTACTTC
14,TRBJ2-7,TRBV6-6,-,few,CASSTGLSSYEQYF,TGTGCCAGCAGTACCGGACTTTCCTCCTACGAGCAGTACTTC
15,TRBJ2-7,TRBV5-4,TRBD2,-,CASSFGGGASYEQYF,TGTGCCAGCAGCTTTGGCGGGGGTGCCTCCTACGAGCAGTACTTC
13,TRBJ2-7,TRBV5-1,-,few,CASSPIHDYEQYF,TGCGCCAGCAGCCCAATACACGACTACGAGCAGTACTTC
16,TRBJ1-6,TRBV19,-,-,CASSIITAKDNSPLHF,TGTGCCAGTAGTATCATAACAGCTAAAGACAATTCACCCCTCCACTTT
13,TRBJ2-7,TRBV30,TRBD1,-,CAWSPQSGTGGYF,TGTGCCTGGAGTCCCCAGTCTGGGACAGGGGGGTACTTC
15,TRBJ2-2,TRBV5-1,TRBD1,few,CASSPGQTNTGELFF,TGCGCCAGCAGCCCGGGACAGACGAACACCGGGGAGCTGTTTTTT
11,TRBJ1-2,TRBV20-1,-,few,CSAREEGGYTF,TGCAGTGCTAGAGAGGAGGGTGGCTACACCTTC
16,TRBJ1-2,TRBV7-9,TRBD1,-,CASTASGTGDNYGYTF,TGTGCCAGCACCGCTTCCGGGACAGGGGATAACTATGGCTACACCTTC
15,TRBJ2-3,TRBV30,TRBD2,few,CAWSVTSGVGDTQYF,TGTGCCTGGAGTGTAACTAGCGGGGTGGGAGATACGCAGTATTTT
15,TRBJ2-1,TRBV10-1,TRBD1,-,CASSEEGAAYNEQFF,TGCGCCAGCAGTGAAGAGGGGGCGGCCTACAATGAGCAGTTCTTC
13,TRBJ1-5,TRBV19,-,-,CASSIDGDQPQHF,TGTGCCAGTAGTATTGATGGGGATCAGCCCCAGCATTTT
15,TRBJ2-1,TRBV6-1,-,-,CASSPDRSSYNEQFF,TGTGCCAGCAGCCCCGACAGGAGCTCCTACAATGAGCAGTTCTTC
11,TRBJ1-1,TRBV10-3,-,-,CAISESSVAFF,TGTGCCATCAGTGAAAGTAGTGTGGCTTTCTTT
12,TRBJ1-5,TRBV10-3,-,-,CAIGTLDQPQHF,TGTGCCATCGGGACACTAGATCAGCCCCAGCATTTT